This TCR beta chain is from a study of blood T cell repertoires in COVID-19. In the study overall: T cells, B-cell-depleted T cells, or PBMCs supplied cDNA or gDNA.

The germline CDR1 and CDR2 sequences are MNHEY and SMNVEV (reference sequence). This CDR3 has 14 residues. The V end lost 6 bases, the J end lost 1 base, and 12 bases lay between the germline ends. Original handling: Quantification of nucleated cells was approximated via reference gene primer amplification. TCRdb keeps only in-frame clones here, not all; method: immunoSEQ multiplex PCR. V and J calls and clone size are those listed in that table; D and trimming were worked out from the DNA. The sample yields 300,000 to 450,000 clones, 87% seen once. Seattle patient enrollment occurred during active infection, with longitudinal follow-up thereafter.

The specimen sequenced was peripheral blood. The gene calls are TRBV27 and TRBJ1-1, with a weak D call TRBD1 (5 bases). This clonotype was obtained from a woman in her twenties or thirties with COVID-19, enrolled during active disease. CDR3 bases: TGTGCCAGCAGGGCGGGACTCACGAACACTGAAGCTTTCTTT. Its translation: CASRAGLTNTEAFF.